This T cell receptor (beta chain) was sequenced during a study of identical twins. Everyone who gave samples was a healthy Caucasian. The CDR3 contains 15 residues. V shed 5 bases and J 6 bases; nucleotides not matched to a gene: 10. Looked up from germline, CDR1 is SGHDT and CDR2 is YYEEEE. A universal primer binding site was introduced by template switching. The final cDNA contained unique molecular identifiers. TCRdb redid the calling of the 5' RACE reads with MiXCR, one entry per CDR3 protein. The sample lists about 890,000 distinct CDR3 sequences, around an eighth occurring once. Concerning this clonotype itself: Its antigen is as yet unknown.

Overall study findings and caveats: In zero-insertion analyses, partial confounding could arise from invariant MAIT and iNKT cells.

The data also belong to a second study, concerning yellow fever vaccine responses in identical twins. As that study records: Twins' vaccine T cell response reportedly seemed partly convergent, partly personalized.

The clonotype was recovered from a woman between 18 and 29 years old in good health. Sample: PBMCs. This sequence joins TRBV5-6 and TRBJ2-1; 8 bases match TRBD2. The CDR3 reads CASRVEAGGANEQFF. In DNA form, the CDR3 reads TGTGCCAGCAGGGTTGAGGCGGGAGGCGCCAATGAGCAGTTCTTC.